This TCR beta chain was retrieved from a study of T cells after yellow fever vaccination. MiXCR, applied by TCRdb to the 5' RACE reads, yields one record per CDR3 protein. Of about 68,000 distinct CDR3 sequences in the sample, over 6.5% were seen once. This CDR3 is built from 14 residues. The germline gives CDR1 SGHTA, CDR2 FQGNSA. The ends were cut back, 1 base at V and 3 bases at J, with 7 bases in the middle. The genes are TRBV7-2 and TRBJ1-5; D is uncertain. Source: CD8+ T cells sorted from PBMCs, taken more than 40 days after the first yellow fever vaccination. The TCR sequence derives from a man between 18 and 35 years old who received the YFV17D yellow fever vaccine. The CDR3 nucleotides are TGTGCCAGCAGCTTAGGGTCTCTCAATCAGCCCCAGCATTTT. Amino acid sequence: CASSLGSLNQPQHF.